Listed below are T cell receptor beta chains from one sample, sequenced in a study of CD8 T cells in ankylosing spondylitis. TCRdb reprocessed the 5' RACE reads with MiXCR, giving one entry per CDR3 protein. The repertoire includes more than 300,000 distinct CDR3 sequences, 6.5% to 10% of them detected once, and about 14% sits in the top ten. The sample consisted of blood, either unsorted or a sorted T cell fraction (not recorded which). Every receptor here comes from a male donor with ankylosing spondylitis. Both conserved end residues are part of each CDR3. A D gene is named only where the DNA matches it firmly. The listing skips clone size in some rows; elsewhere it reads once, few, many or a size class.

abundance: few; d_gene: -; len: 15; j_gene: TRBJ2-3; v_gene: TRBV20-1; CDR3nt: TGCAGTGCTAGTGACTTAGGACTAAACACAGATACGCAGTATTTT; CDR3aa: CSASDLGLNTDTQYF
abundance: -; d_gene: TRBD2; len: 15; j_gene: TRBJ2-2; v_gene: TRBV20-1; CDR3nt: TGCAGTGCTAGGGGTACTAGCGGGTACACCGGGGAGCTGTTTTTT; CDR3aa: CSARGTSGYTGELFF
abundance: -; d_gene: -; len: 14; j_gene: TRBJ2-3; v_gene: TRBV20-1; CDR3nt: TGCAGTGCCAGAAACTGGGGGAACACAGATACGCAGTATTTT; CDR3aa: CSARNWGNTDTQYF
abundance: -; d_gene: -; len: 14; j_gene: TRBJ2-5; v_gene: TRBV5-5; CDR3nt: TGTGCCAGCAGCCTAACAGGGTCGGAGGAGACCCAGTACTTC; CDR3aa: CASSLTGSEETQYF
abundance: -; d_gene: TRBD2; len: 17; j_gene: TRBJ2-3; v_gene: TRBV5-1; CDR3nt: TGCGCCAGCAGCTTGGACCGGACTAGCGGGACGGGAGATACGCAGTATTTT; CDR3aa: CASSLDRTSGTGDTQYF
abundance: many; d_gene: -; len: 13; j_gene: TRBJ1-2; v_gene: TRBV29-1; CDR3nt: TGCAGCGTTCGGACGGAAGCTAACTATGGCTACACCTTC; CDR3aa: CSVRTEANYGYTF
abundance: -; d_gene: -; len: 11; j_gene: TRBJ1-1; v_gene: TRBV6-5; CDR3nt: TGTGCCAGTTACAGGGTGGGTGAAGCTTTCTTT; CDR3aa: CASYRVGEAFF
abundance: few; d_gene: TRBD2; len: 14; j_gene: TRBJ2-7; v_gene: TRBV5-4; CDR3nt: TGTGCCAGCAGCACCCCTAGCGGGAGTAACGAGCAGTACTTC; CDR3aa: CASSTPSGSNEQYF
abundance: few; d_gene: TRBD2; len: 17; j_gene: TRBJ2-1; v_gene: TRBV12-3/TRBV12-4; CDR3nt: TGTGCCAGCAGTTTGGGGCCCGGGACTAGCGGGAGGAATGAGCAGTTCTTC; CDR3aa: CASSLGPGTSGRNEQFF
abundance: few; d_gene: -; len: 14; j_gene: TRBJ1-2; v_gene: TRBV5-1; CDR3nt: TGCGCCAGCAGCCCCCGGCGGGGGTCCTGGGGCTACACCTTC; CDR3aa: CASSPRRGSWGYTF
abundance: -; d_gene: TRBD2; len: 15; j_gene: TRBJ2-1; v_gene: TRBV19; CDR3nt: TGTGCCAGTAGTATACCTAGCGGGCTGTACAATGAGCAGTTCTTC; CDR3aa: CASSIPSGLYNEQFF
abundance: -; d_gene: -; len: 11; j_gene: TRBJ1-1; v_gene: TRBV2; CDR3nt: TGTGCCGGGATGGCAAACACTGAAGCTTTCTTT; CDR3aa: CAGMANTEAFF